These 19 T cell receptor beta chains originate from one sample sequenced in a study of Graves' ophthalmopathy and Graves' hyperthyroidism. Amplification from RNA transcripts yielded the TCR beta CDR3 regions. First-round RT-PCR relied on HTBI primers, and a second-round multiplex PCR came next. Each CDR3 protein gets one entry after TCRdb re-called the multiplex PCR reads with MiXCR. Of 740,000 or so distinct CDR3 sequences in the sample, 40% were seen once. The sample taken for sequencing was peripheral blood. These TCRs come from an adult man with Graves' ophthalmopathy.

Here the CDR3 DNA reads TGTGCCAGCACCCCGGGACAGAGTAGCAATCAGCCCCAGCATTTT. Protein product: CASTPGQSSNQPQHF. This chain links TRBV2 with TRBJ1-5; 7 bases are a match to TRBD1. Trimming removed 7 bases from V and 0 bases from J; junction bases left unmatched: 6. This CDR3 is 15 amino acids long. In germline, CDR1 is SNHLY, CDR2 FYNNEI.

CDR3: CASSLLMTGTGELFF. The CDR3 bases are TGTGCCAGCAGCTTATTAATGACGGGTACCGGGGAGCTGTTTTTT. The chain is built from TRBV7-2 and TRBJ2-2; D ambiguous. The CDR3 sequence is 15 residues long. Germline CDR1 and CDR2: SGHTA and FQGNSA. The ends were cut back, 2 bases at V and 5 bases at J, with 12 bases in the middle.

This clonotype was found many times. V and J are TRBV7-2 and TRBJ2-7; 13 bases are a match to TRBD2. This CDR3 comprises 15 residues. The germline gives CDR1 SGHTA, CDR2 FQGNSA. V gave up 5 bases and J gave up 6 bases; unmatched junction bases: 7. CDR3 nucleotides: TGTGCCAGCAGCCCCACTAGCGGGAGGGCAGGCGAGCAGTACTTC. Its translation: CASSPTSGRAGEQYF.

The J gene is TRBJ1-3, the V gene TRBV20-1; D not certain. The V end lost 0 bases, the J end lost 0 bases, and 9 bases lay between the germline ends. The CDR3 has 15 residues. Germline V gene sequence: CDR1 DFQATT, CDR2 SNEGSKA (reference sequence). CDR3: CSARDVFRSGNTIYF. The CDR3 DNA follows: TGCAGTGCTAGAGATGTGTTCCGCTCTGGAAACACCATATATTTT.

The chain has TRBV20-1 and TRBJ2-5, with D possibly TRBD1 on 6 matching bases. The CDR3 is 13 amino acids. CDR1 is DFQATT and CDR2 is SNEGSKA in the germline V gene (reference sequence). Trimming removed 0 bases at V and 10 bases at J, with 15 bases between. The CDR3, as DNA: TGCAGTGCTAGAGACCCTCTCCCCAGGGGCCAGTACTTC. Amino acid sequence: CSARDPLPRGQYF.

Ten or more counts support this clonotype. The chain links TRBV6-5 to TRBJ1-1; D call uncertain. Between the trimmed V and J ends, which lost 7 bases and 0 bases, there was a span of 9 bases. The CDR3 consists of 13 residues. Germline V CDR1 and CDR2: MNHEY, SVGAGI. CDR3 DNA sequence: TGTGCCAGCACGGAGAGGATGAACACTGAAGCTTTCTTT. Protein sequence: CASTERMNTEAFF.

This clonotype was detected only a few times. The chain has TRBV19 and TRBJ2-7; TRBD2 is a possible D gene (6 bases). V lost 6 bases and J lost 0, with 15 bases in between. CDR3 size: 15 residues. From germline, CDR1 is LNHDA and CDR2 SQIVND (reference sequence). CDR3 DNA sequence: TGTGCCAGTAGCGTCGGAGGGAAAGTCTCCTACGAGCAGTACTTC. Residues: CASSVGGKVSYEQYF.

The chain uses TRBV11-2 and TRBJ2-7; no reliable D call. Trimming cost V 11 bases and J 2 bases, with 16 bases left between them. This CDR3 spans 13 amino acids. In germline, CDR1 is SGHAT, CDR2 FQNNGV. The CDR3 nucleotides are TGTGCCCAGCAGTCTGGCTATACCTACGAGCAGTACTTC. Protein sequence: CAQQSGYTYEQYF.

The chain joins TRBV25-1 to TRBJ2-7, with TRBD1 matching 10 bases. The J segment lost 5 bases and the V segment lost 5 bases, leaving 12 bases of the junction unmatched. This CDR3 comprises 16 residues. From germline, CDR1 is MGHDK and CDR2 SYGVNS. The CDR3, as DNA: TGTGCCAGCAGTCGGGGTTTCGGGACAGGGGTCCACGAGCAGTACTTC. This sequence encodes CASSRGFGTGVHEQYF.

In the case of this clonotype: Just one base apart from a much larger clone, this may be a read error. The gene calls are TRBV20-1 and TRBJ2-5; D unclear. CDR3 length: 12 residues. Germline CDR1 and CDR2: DFQATT and SNEGSKA (reference sequence). The CDR3 loop is CSGSGRRETQCF. CDR3 DNA: TGCAGTGGTTCCGGAAGACGAGAGACCCAGTGCTTC.

Points on this clonotype: It may be a read error: a sequence one base away is much more abundant. J is TRBJ1-4 and V is TRBV7-1; 7 bases line up with TRBD1. TRBV7-1 is flagged as an ORF with uncertain function. The CDR3 loop spans 15 amino acids. V dropped 11 bases and J dropped 3; count of bases not matched to a gene: 12. CDR3 amino acids: CARTNRGIANEKLFF. CDR3 bases: TGTGCCCGCACCAACAGGGGAATCGCTAATGAAAAACTGTTTTTT.

This clonotype was observed at least ten times. The chain couples TRBV29-1 to TRBJ1-3, with no clear D. The CDR3 length is 13 residues. CDR1 is SQVTM, CDR2 ANQGSEA, per germline. V lost 7 bases and J lost 0, with 10 bases in between. The CDR3 nucleotides read TGCAGCGCAGAGACGGTCTCTGGAAACACCATATATTTT. Protein product: CSAETVSGNTIYF.

The gene calls are TRBV20-1 and TRBJ2-6, with D perhaps matching TRBD2 (5 bases). The germline V gene encodes CDR1 DFQATT and CDR2 SNEGSKA (reference sequence). This CDR3 comprises 14 residues. Trimming removed 3 bases at V and 4 bases at J, with 10 bases between. CDR3 bases: TGCAGTGCTAGGGGAGCGACAGGGGCCAACGTCCTGACTTTC. It specifies CSARGATGANVLTF.

There are a few counts of this clonotype. J is TRBJ2-6 and V is TRBV10-3, with 11 bases identical to TRBD2. The CDR3 length is 18 residues. J was trimmed by 2 bases and V by 2 bases; bases with no gene match: 5. CDR1 ENHRY and CDR2 SYGVKD come from the germline V gene. For the CDR3, the DNA is TGTGCCATCAGTGAGGATTTAGCGGGAGGGCCTGGGGCCAACGTCCTGACTTTC. This translates into CAISEDLAGGPGANVLTF.

The V and J genes are TRBV4-3 and TRBJ1-2, with D tentatively TRBD1 (5 bases). In germline, CDR1 is LGHNA, CDR2 YSLEER. The CDR3 is made up of 14 amino acids. The ends were cut back, 3 bases at V and 6 bases at J, with 14 bases in the middle. DNA for the CDR3: TGCGCCAGCAGCCAGGTGGGCAGGGTAGATGGCTACACCTTC. Residues: CASSQVGRVDGYTF.

The V gene is TRBV11-1, the J gene TRBJ2-7, with D perhaps TRBD1 (5 bases). The germline CDR1 and CDR2 sequences are SGHAT and FQDESV (reference sequence). V lost 0 bases, J lost 2 bases, and 20 bases lay in between. The CDR3 totals 18 residues. CDR3 in amino acids: CASSLAKPQGPFPYEQYF. CDR3 DNA sequence: TGTGCCAGCAGCTTAGCGAAGCCCCAGGGCCCCTTCCCCTACGAGCAGTACTTC.

The chain carries TRBV7-9 and TRBJ1-2; D might be TRBD1 (6 bases). This CDR3 has 14 residues. CDR1 and CDR2 (germline): SEHNR, FQNEAQ (reference sequence). V gave up 3 bases and J gave up 4 bases, with 12 bases separating them. In DNA, the CDR3 is TGTGCCAGCAGCTTGGGGGGGGCAGTCTATGGCTACACCTTC. It encodes CASSLGGAVYGYTF.

V gene TRBV11-2 combines with J gene TRBJ2-7, with 10 bases lining up with TRBD1. This CDR3 contains 15 residues. CDR1 is SGHAT and CDR2 is FQNNGV in the germline V gene. The junction had 1 base not matched to a gene; V was cut back by 0 bases and J by 2 bases. The CDR3 here is CASSLDGQGAYEQYF. For the CDR3, the DNA is TGTGCCAGCAGCTTAGATGGACAGGGGGCCTACGAGCAGTACTTC.

The chain links TRBV19 to TRBJ2-6; the D is unclear. Germline V CDR1 and CDR2: LNHDA, SQIVND (reference sequence). The CDR3 sequence is 11 residues long. V lost 11 bases and J lost 5, with 7 bases in between. The CDR3 sequence: CAWTRANVLTF. For the CDR3, the DNA is TGTGCCTGGACCCGGGCCAACGTCCTGACTTTC.